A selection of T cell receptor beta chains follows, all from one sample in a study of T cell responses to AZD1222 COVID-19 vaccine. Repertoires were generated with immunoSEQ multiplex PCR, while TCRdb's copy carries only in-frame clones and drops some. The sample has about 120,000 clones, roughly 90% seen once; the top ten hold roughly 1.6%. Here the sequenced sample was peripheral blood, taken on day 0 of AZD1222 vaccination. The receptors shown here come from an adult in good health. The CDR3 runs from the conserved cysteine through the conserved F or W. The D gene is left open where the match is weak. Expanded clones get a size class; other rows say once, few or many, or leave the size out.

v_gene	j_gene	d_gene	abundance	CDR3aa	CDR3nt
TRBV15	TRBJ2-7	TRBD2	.	CATSTGTSGRPPYEQYF	TGTGCCACCAGCACAGGGACTAGCGGGAGGCCCCCCTACGAGCAGTACTTC
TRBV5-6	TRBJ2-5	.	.	CASSLVTGQETQYF	TGTGCCAGCAGCTTGGTGACAGGCCAAGAGACCCAGTACTTC
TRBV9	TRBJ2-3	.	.	CASSSYRVDTQYF	TGTGCCAGCAGCTCTTACAGGGTAGATACGCAGTATTTT
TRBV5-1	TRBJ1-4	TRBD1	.	CASSIEGTGDEKLFF	TGCGCCAGCTCAATCGAGGGAACAGGGGATGAAAAACTGTTTTTT
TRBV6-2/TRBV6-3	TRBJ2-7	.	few	CASSYPQSYEQYF	TGTGCCAGCAGTTACCCACAATCCTACGAGCAGTACTTC
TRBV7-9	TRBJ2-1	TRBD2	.	CASRSTRLAGGSYNEQFF	TGTGCCAGCAGATCTACCCGACTAGCGGGAGGTTCCTACAATGAGCAGTTCTTC
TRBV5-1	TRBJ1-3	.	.	CASSQGYSHLAQRSGNTIYF	TGCGCCAGCAGCCAGGGATACAGCCACCTTGCACAACGCTCTGGAAACACCATATATTTT
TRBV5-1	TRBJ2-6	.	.	CASSFGVAGANVLTF	TGCGCCAGCAGCTTTGGGGTTGCGGGGGCCAACGTCCTGACTTTC
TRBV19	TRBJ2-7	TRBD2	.	CAISSGSGEQYF	TGTGCCATATCTAGCGGGAGCGGCGAGCAGTACTTC
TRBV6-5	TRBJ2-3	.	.	CASSYGTTDTQYF	TGTGCCAGCAGTTACGGAACAACAGATACGCAGTATTTT
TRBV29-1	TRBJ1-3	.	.	CSVVLTSDSGNTIYF	TGCAGCGTTGTTTTAACCTCGGACTCTGGAAACACCATATATTTT
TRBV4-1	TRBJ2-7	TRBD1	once	CASSQVFLGQGAHEQYF	TGCGCCAGCAGCCAAGTATTCTTGGGACAGGGGGCCCACGAGCAGTACTTC
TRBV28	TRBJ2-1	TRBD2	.	CASSGTGTSGSSYNEQFF	TGTGCCAGCAGTGGGACCGGGACTAGCGGGAGCTCCTACAATGAGCAGTTCTTC
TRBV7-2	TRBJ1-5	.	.	CASSLELSNQPQHF	TGTGCCAGCAGCTTAGAACTGTCGAATCAGCCCCAGCATTTT
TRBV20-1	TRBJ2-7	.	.	CSASTLASSYEQYF	TGCAGTGCTAGTACTCTGGCCAGTTCCTACGAGCAGTACTTC
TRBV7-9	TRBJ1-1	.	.	CASSLRGSNTEAFF	TGTGCCAGCAGCTTGAGGGGCTCTAACACTGAAGCTTTCTTT
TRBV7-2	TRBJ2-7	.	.	CASSLDWGEQYF	TGTGCCAGCAGCTTAGACTGGGGTGAGCAGTACTTC
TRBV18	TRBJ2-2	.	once	CASSPAVPKITGELFF	TGTGCCAGCTCACCTGCGGTCCCAAAGATCACCGGGGAGCTGTTTTTT
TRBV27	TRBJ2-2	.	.	CASSLQGSGELFF	TGTGCCAGCAGTTTGCAGGGATCCGGGGAGCTGTTTTTT
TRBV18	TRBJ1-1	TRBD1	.	CASSPRQGANTEAFF	TGTGCCAGCTCACCACGACAGGGGGCGAACACTGAAGCTTTCTTT
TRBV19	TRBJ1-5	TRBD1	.	CASRRDSDLGNQPQHF	TGTGCCAGTAGGCGGGACAGCGATTTGGGCAATCAGCCCCAGCATTTT
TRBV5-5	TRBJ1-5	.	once	CASSFVTENQPQHF	TGTGCCAGCAGCTTTGTGACAGAAAATCAGCCCCAGCATTTT
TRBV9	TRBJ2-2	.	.	CASSVGNTGELFF	TGTGCCAGCAGCGTAGGGAACACCGGGGAGCTGTTTTTT
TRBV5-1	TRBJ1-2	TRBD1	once	CASSLRTGVLSANYGYTF	TGCGCCAGCAGCTTAAGGACAGGGGTCCTTTCAGCTAACTATGGCTACACCTTC
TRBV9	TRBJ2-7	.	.	CASSSSGGYEQYF	TGTGCCAGCAGCTCTTCCGGGGGCTACGAGCAGTACTTC
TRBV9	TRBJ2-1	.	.	CASSLGVDEQFF	TGTGCCAGCAGCCTAGGGGTCGATGAGCAGTTCTTC
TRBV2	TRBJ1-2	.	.	CASSEQGNGYTF	TGTGCCAGCAGTGAACAGGGAAATGGCTACACCTTC
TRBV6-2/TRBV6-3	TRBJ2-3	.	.	CASSYAGRDTDTQYF	TGTGCCAGCAGTTATGCGGGGCGGGACACAGATACGCAGTATTTT
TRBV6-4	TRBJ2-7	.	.	CASSDSKVDRISSYEQYF	TGTGCCAGCAGTGACTCGAAGGTTGATCGTATCTCATCCTACGAGCAGTACTTC
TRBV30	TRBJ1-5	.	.	CAWSQVGQPQHF	TGTGCCTGGAGCCAGGTCGGGCAGCCCCAGCATTTT
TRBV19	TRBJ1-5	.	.	CASSTSGDSNQPQHF	TGTGCCAGTAGTACCTCCGGGGATAGCAATCAGCCCCAGCATTTT
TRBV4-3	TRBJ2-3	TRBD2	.	CASSQDLAGGPGDTQYF	TGCGCCAGCAGCCAAGATCTAGCGGGAGGGCCGGGAGATACGCAGTATTTT
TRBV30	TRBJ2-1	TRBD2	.	CAWDSGDYNEQFF	TGTGCCTGGGATAGCGGGGATTACAATGAGCAGTTCTTC
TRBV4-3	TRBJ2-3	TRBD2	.	CASSQGLAGEDTQYF	TGCGCCAGCAGCCAGGGACTAGCGGGAGAGGATACGCAGTATTTT
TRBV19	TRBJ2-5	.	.	CASSMRGEETQYF	TGTGCCAGTAGTATGCGGGGAGAAGAGACCCAGTACTTC
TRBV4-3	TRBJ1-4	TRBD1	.	CASSPQTGREKLFF	TGCGCCAGCAGCCCGCAGACAGGGAGGGAAAAACTGTTTTTT